A single T cell receptor beta chain is shown here with its context. All recovered Cohort 3 donors got two negative PCRs, got clearance, or saw symptom resolution. The data were obtained in a study of blood T cell repertoires in COVID-19. The wider study: The analysed material was cDNA or gDNA that came from T cells, B-cell-depleted T cells, or PBMCs.

Some clones are missing from TCRdb's copy, which holds only in-frame ones; the method was immunoSEQ multiplex PCR. The sample consists of hundreds of thousands of clones, around 91% of them appearing once. CDR1 is SGHRS, CDR2 YFSETQ, per germline. Deletions cut 2 bases from V and 8 bases from J, with 10 bases between. The CDR3 consists of 12 residues. The rearrangement links TRBV5-1 to TRBJ1-1; unclear D gene. The sample consisted of PBMCs or T cells enriched from blood (not recorded which). The sequence derives from a man in his thirties or forties who had recovered from COVID-19. CDR3 in amino acids: CASSLGGNEAFF. CDR3 nucleotide sequence: TGCGCCAGCAGCTTAGGCGGAAACGAAGCTTTCTTT.